This record concerns one T cell receptor (beta chain) sequence. Since all of the isolated RNA was reverse transcribed, expressed TCRB transcripts were what got sequenced. TCRdb keeps only in-frame clones here, not all; method: immunoSEQ multiplex PCR. The sample has hundreds of thousands of clones; under 8.5% are singletons. V lost 6 bases to trimming and J lost 0 bases, with 20 bases between them. The germline CDR1 and CDR2 sequences are MDHEN and SYDVKM. The CDR3 totals 17 residues. The data originate from a study of beta chain features in type 1 diabetes. The sample was central memory CD4+ T cells from blood. The clonotype was recovered from a woman aged 18-29 years in good health. V is TRBV28 and J is TRBJ1-2, with D maybe TRBD1 (5 bases). CDR3 region: CASSSPQGYVANYGYTF. CDR3 nucleotide sequence: TGTGCCAGCAGCTCACCGCAGGGATACGTAGCTAACTATGGCTACACCTTC.